This is a list of T cell receptor beta chains from one sample in a study of cytomegalovirus exposure and HLA in healthy donors. Using immunoSEQ multiplex PCR, the repertoire was profiled, and TCRdb retains in-frame clones only, with some absent. Of roughly 330,000 clones in the sample, roughly 90% were seen once. Material: PBMCs. The receptors come from a woman aged 30 to 39 in good health and CMV-seropositive. Both conserved end residues are trimmed from each CDR3. D genes are given only for firm matches.

V gene	J gene	D gene	CDR3 protein
TRBV11-2	TRBJ1-1	NA	ASSPHPRNTEAF
TRBV19	TRBJ2-7	NA	ASSPSTAVYYEQY
TRBV18	TRBJ2-4	NA	ASSPLDILGIQY
TRBV19	TRBJ2-3	NA	ASSIVLAFTDTQY
TRBV7-9	TRBJ2-5	TRBD1	ASSFPGGETQY
TRBV2	TRBJ1-2	TRBD1	ASSDRTGSNYGYT
TRBV30	TRBJ1-1	TRBD1	AIQDRPPGTEAF
TRBV5-1	TRBJ2-4	NA	ASAFGPRGKNIQY
TRBV11-1	TRBJ2-1	NA	ASSPASGYNEQF
TRBV27	TRBJ2-5	NA	ASSPSQETQY
TRBV30	TRBJ1-2	TRBD1	AWSVGTGGAYGYT
TRBV30	TRBJ2-2	TRBD2	ACSSLAGGGHTGELF
TRBV7-8	TRBJ1-2	NA	ASSLMGVNYGYT
TRBV2	TRBJ1-2	NA	ASSDLPRGLDGYT
TRBV5-1	TRBJ1-5	TRBD1	ASSPTGNNQPQH
TRBV5-1	TRBJ2-7	TRBD1	ASSGQGLAARYEQY
TRBV5-1	TRBJ1-5	NA	ASKEVMRIRNQPQH
TRBV27	TRBJ2-7	TRBD2	ASSPSRGYEQY
TRBV2	TRBJ1-1	TRBD1	ASKTGPGHTEAF
TRBV6-1	TRBJ2-7	TRBD2	ASSVPSGNYEQY
TRBV11-2	TRBJ1-2	TRBD1	ASSLDRGYGYT
TRBV27	TRBJ2-2	TRBD2	ASSSTSGRMNTGELF
TRBV6-5	TRBJ2-1	NA	ASSFSRGYNEQF
TRBV20-1	TRBJ1-2	NA	SAIGYGYT
TRBV18	TRBJ2-7	NA	ASSPQRGRDEQY
TRBV5-6	TRBJ2-1	TRBD2	ASSLERLAGSEQF